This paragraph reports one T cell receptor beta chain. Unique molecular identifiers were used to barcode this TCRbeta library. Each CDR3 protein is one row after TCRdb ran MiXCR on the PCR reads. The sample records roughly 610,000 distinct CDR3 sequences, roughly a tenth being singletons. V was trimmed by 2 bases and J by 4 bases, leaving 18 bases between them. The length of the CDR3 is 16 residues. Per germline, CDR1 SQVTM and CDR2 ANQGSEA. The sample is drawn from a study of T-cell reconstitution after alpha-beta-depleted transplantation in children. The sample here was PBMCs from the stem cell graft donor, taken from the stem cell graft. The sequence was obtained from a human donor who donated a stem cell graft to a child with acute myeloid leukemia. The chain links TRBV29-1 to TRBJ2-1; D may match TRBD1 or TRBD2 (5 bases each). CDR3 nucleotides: TGCAGCGTTGAAACTCCCGGTAGGGGACGGTACAATGAGCAGTTCTTC. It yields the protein CSVETPGRGRYNEQFF.